This TCR beta chain was profiled in a study of monozygotic twins with inflammatory bowel disease. TCRdb processed the 5' RACE reads again and assigns one entry to each CDR3 protein, with no DNA. The sample's table shows 440,000 or so distinct CDR3 sequences. The V gene's germline CDR1 is SGHNT and CDR2 YYREEE (reference sequence). The CDR3 is 13 amino acids. The TCR originated in a human donor with ulcerative colitis or Crohn's disease, or a healthy co-twin of an affected twin (not recorded which). The chain is built from TRBV5-4 and TRBJ2-7; TCRdb selects TRBD1, and the lack of DNA leaves this call unchecked. Specimen: blood. CDR3 amino acids: CASSSRGEYEQYF.